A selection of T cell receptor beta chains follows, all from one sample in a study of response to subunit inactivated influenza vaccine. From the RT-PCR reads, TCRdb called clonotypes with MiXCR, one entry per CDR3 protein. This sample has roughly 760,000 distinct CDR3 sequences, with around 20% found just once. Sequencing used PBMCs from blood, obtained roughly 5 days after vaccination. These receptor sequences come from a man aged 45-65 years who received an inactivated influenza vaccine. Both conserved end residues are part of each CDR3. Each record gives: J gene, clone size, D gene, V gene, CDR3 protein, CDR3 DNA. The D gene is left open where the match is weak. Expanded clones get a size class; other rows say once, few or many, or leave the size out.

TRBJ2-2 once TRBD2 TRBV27 CASSVSQKGLGDTGELFF TGTGCCAGCAGTGTCTCCCAGAAGGGACTAGGAGACACCGGGGAGCTGTTTTTT
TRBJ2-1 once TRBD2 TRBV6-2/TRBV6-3 CASSYALGTSGFDEQFF TGTGCCAGCAGTTACGCCCTCGGGACTAGCGGGTTCGATGAGCAGTTCTTC
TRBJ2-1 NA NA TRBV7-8 CASSLEGGGSYNEQFF TGTGCCAGCAGCTTAGAAGGGGGCGGGAGCTACAATGAGCAGTTCTTC
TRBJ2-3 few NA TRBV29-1 CSVPLPDFTDTQYF TGCAGCGTTCCTCTCCCAGACTTCACAGATACGCAGTATTTT
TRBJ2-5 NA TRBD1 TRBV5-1 CASSSGTGAETQYF TGTGCCAGCAGCTCAGGGACAGGGGCGGAGACCCAGTACTTC
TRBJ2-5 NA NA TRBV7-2 CASSPRALPGTQYF TGTGCCAGCAGCCCAAGGGCCTTGCCGGGGACCCAGTACTTC
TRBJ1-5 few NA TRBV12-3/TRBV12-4 CASSQHGSYQPQHF TGTGCCAGCAGCCAACATGGGAGCTATCAGCCCCAGCATTTT
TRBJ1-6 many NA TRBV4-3 CASSQEGSDNSPLHF TGCGCCAGCAGCCAAGAGGGCAGCGATAATTCACCCCTCCACTTT
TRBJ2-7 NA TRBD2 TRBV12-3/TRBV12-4 CASSLSSGDYEQYF TGTGCCAGCAGTTTAAGTAGCGGGGACTACGAGCAGTACTTC
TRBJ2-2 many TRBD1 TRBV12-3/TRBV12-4 CASRRTGGGTGELFF TGTGCCAGCAGAAGGACAGGGGGAGGTACCGGGGAGCTGTTTTTT
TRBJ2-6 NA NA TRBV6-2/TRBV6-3 CASSRGRFSGANVLTF TGTGCCAGCAGTAGGGGACGGTTCTCTGGGGCCAACGTCCTGACCTTC
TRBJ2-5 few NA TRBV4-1 CASSQEVRTQETQYF TGCGCCAGCAGCCAAGAGGTGCGGACCCAAGAGACCCAGTACTTC
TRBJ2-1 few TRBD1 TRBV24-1 CATSDAGTGASDEQFF TGTGCCACCAGTGATGCCGGGACAGGGGCCTCTGATGAGCAGTTCTTC
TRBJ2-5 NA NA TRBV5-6 CAISPGLRGLLETQYF TGTGCCATCAGCCCCGGGCTGCGGGGACTTCTCGAGACCCAGTACTTC
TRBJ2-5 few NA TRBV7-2 CASNSNRDLIRLQYF TGTGCCAGCAACTCTAACCGGGACCTTATCCGGCTTCAGTACTTC
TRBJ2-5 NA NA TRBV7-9 CASRPISGALETQYF TGTGCCAGCAGACCTATCTCCGGGGCTCTAGAGACCCAGTACTTC
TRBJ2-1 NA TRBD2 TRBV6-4 CASRGTSGGASYNEQFF TGTGCCAGCAGAGGGACTAGCGGGGGGGCCTCCTACAATGAGCAGTTCTTC
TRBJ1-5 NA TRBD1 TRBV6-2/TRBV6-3 CASTWTGRDQPQHF TGTGCCAGCACCTGGACAGGGCGAGATCAGCCCCAGCATTTT